What follows describes a single T cell receptor (beta chain). The record originates from a study of early stage breast cancer tumors. Clones were read by immunoSEQ multiplex PCR, and TCRdb kept only the in-frame ones, dropping some. In the table there are 51,000 or so clones, 75% to 85% of which are singletons. Trimming left V 2 bases short and J 3 bases short, with 20 bases between. The V gene's germline CDR1 is ENHRY and CDR2 SYGVKD. The CDR3 consists of 17 residues. This sequence originates from a person between 50 and 60 years old with breast cancer. Sequenced: blood. The rearrangement links TRBV10-3 to TRBJ2-7; D may correspond to TRBD1 or TRBD2 (7 bases each). For the CDR3, the DNA is TGTGCCATCAGTGAGCCTTCGGGGGGACAGTCCTACTACGAGCAGTACTTC. This translates into CAISEPSGGQSYYEQYF.